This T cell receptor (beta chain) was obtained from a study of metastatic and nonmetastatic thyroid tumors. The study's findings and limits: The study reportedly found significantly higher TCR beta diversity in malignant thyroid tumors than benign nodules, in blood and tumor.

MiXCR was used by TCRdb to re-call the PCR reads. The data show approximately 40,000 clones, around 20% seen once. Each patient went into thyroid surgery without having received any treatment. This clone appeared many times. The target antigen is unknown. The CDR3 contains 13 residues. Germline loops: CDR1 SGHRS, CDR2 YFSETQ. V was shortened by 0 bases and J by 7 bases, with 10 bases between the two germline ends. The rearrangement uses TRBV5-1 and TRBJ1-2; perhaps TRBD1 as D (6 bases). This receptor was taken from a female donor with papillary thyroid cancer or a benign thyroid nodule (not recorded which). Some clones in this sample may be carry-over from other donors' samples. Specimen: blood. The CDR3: CASSLEGEGGYTF. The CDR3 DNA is TGCGCCAGCAGCTTGGAGGGGGAAGGTGGCTACACCTTC.